The 28 T cell receptor beta chains listed next were all sequenced from one sample in a study of blood T cell repertoires in COVID-19. Assay used: immunoSEQ multiplex PCR; TCRdb lists only in-frame clones, some missing. There are about 400,000 clones in the sample; roughly 90% occur only once, and roughly 1.2% lies in the top ten. The material sequenced was peripheral blood. The source of these receptors is a man in his forties with acute or convalescent COVID-19.

CDR3 coding DNA: TGTGCCAGCAGCACCACAGGGGCTCCCTCTGGAAACACCATATATTTT. This gives the protein CASSTTGAPSGNTIYF. The V and J genes are TRBV9 and TRBJ1-3; 7 nucleotides agree with TRBD1. Germline values: CDR1 SGDLS, CDR2 YYNGEE. This CDR3 has 16 amino acids. With 4 bases clipped from V and 0 bases from J, the junction kept 7 bases outside the gene matches.

The J gene is TRBJ2-6, the V gene TRBV7-3, with a possible D match to TRBD1 (5 bases). Germline CDR1 and CDR2: SGHTA and FQGTGA. The CDR3 is 16 amino acids. V lost 2 bases and J lost 0, with 8 bases in between. This CDR3 reads CASSLDSSSGANVLTF. The CDR3 DNA follows: TGTGCCAGCAGCTTAGACAGTAGCTCTGGGGCCAACGTCCTGACTTTC.

This clone showed up just once. The rearrangement uses TRBV5-4 and TRBJ2-5, with 8 positions matching TRBD2. Germline loops: CDR1 SGHNT, CDR2 YYREEE (reference sequence). V lost 7 bases, J lost 5 bases, and 10 bases stayed unmatched. CDR3 length equals 14 residues. CDR3 sequence: CASASSGVPETQYF. CDR3 nucleotide sequence: TGTGCCAGCGCCAGTAGCGGGGTCCCGGAGACCCAGTACTTC. The entire variable domain, with the rest obtained from reference TRBV5-4 and TRBJ2-5, is as follows: ETGVTQSPTHLIKTRGQQVTLRCSSQSGHNTVSWYQQALGQGPQFIFQYYREEENGRGNFPPRFSGLQFPNYSSELNVNALELDDSALYLCASASSGVPETQYFGPGTRLLVL.

CDR3 DNA sequence: TGTGCCAGCTCACCACCTTTTCGAGGGGAGGGGAACACTGAAGCTTTCTTT. Translated, it gives CASSPPFRGEGNTEAFF. The rearrangement joins TRBV18 to TRBJ1-1; tentative D call: TRBD1 (5 bases). The CDR3 sequence is 17 residues long. Trimming took off 0 bases at V and 1 base at J, with 15 bases between the two ends. Germline CDR1 KGHSH, CDR2 LQKENI. Based on the CDR3 plus reference TRBV18 and TRBJ1-1, the full variable domain is NAGVMQNPRHLVRRRGQEARLRCSPMKGHSHVYWYRQLPEEGLKFMVYLQKENIIDESGMPKERFSAEFPKEGPSILRIQQVVRGDSAAYFCASSPPFRGEGNTEAFFGQGTRLTVV.

This chain links TRBV5-6 with TRBJ2-7, with 9 nucleotides matching TRBD1. This CDR3 spans 13 amino acids. The ends lost 0 bases at V and 7 bases at J; junction bases unmatched: 2. Germline V lookup: CDR1 SGHDT, CDR2 YYEEEE. CDR3 in DNA: TGTGCCAGCAGCTTGGGGGGGACAGGGGAGCAGTACTTC. Translating it yields CASSLGGTGEQYF.

V usage is TRBV5-1 and J usage is TRBJ1-1, with a weak D call TRBD1 (6 bases). The CDR3 consists of 15 residues. V was shortened by 2 bases and J by 3 bases, with 14 bases between the two germline ends. The germline V gene has CDR1 SGHRS and CDR2 YFSETQ. The CDR3 DNA sequence: TGCGCCAGCAGCTTTACCGGGACAAGTGACACTGAAGCTTTCTTT. Its protein is CASSFTGTSDTEAFF.

The rearrangement uses TRBV6-5 and TRBJ1-4; TRBD1 matches at 10 bases. The CDR3 runs 14 residues. Per germline, CDR1 MNHEY and CDR2 SVGAGI. V lost 5 bases, J lost 5 bases, and 2 bases stayed unmatched. CDR3 sequence: CASSRTGGNEKLFF. DNA for the CDR3: TGTGCCAGCAGTCGGACAGGGGGAAATGAAAAACTGTTTTTT.

In regard to this clone: The same CDR3 is also encoded by other DNA sequences in this sample. The chain carries TRBV7-6 and TRBJ1-1; 7 bases match TRBD1. Unmatched junction bases numbered 8, after V lost 5 bases and J lost 5 bases. This CDR3 region has 14 residues. Germline V gene lookup returns CDR1 SGHVS and CDR2 FNYEAQ. In DNA form, the CDR3 reads TGTGCCAGCAGCCTCGCCGGCAGGGGGACTGAAGCTTTCTTT. It yields the protein CASSLAGRGTEAFF.

The CDR3 spells CASSFQGNSNQPQHF. Written as DNA, the CDR3 is TGTGCCAGCAGCTTTCAGGGGAATAGCAATCAGCCCCAGCATTTT. The V gene is TRBV7-2, the J gene TRBJ1-5, with a weak D call TRBD1 (6 bases). V lost 3 bases to trimming and J lost 0 bases, with 9 bases between them. The CDR3 extends over 15 amino acids. Germline V CDR1 and CDR2: SGHTA, FQGNSA.

The chain uses TRBV4-2 and TRBJ1-4; D is possibly TRBD1 (5 bases). CDR1 is LGHNA, CDR2 YNFKEQ, per germline. The CDR3 has 16 residues. Deletions cut 2 bases from V and 10 bases from J, with 20 bases between. The CDR3 DNA reads as TGTGCCAGCAGCCAACCCACGGGCCTCCTGGGGGGAAAACTGTTTTTT. This codes for CASSQPTGLLGGKLFF.

The rearrangement joins TRBV4-1 to TRBJ2-7; D perhaps matches TRBD2 (6 bases). The germline V and J ends were trimmed by 0 bases and 3 bases, with 9 bases remaining between them. CDR1 is MGHRA and CDR2 is YSYEKL in the germline V gene. The CDR3 extends over 14 amino acids. The CDR3 DNA reads as TGCGCCAGCAGCCAAGATTTCGGGAGCTACGAGCAGTACTTC. This gives the protein CASSQDFGSYEQYF.

This chain connects TRBV12-3 or TRBV12-4 to TRBJ1-5; D is unclear. V lost 6 bases and J 5 bases, leaving 11 bases between the germline ends. CDR3 length equals 13 residues. CDR3 nucleotide sequence: TGTGCCAGCAGCTTACAGAGGGATCAGCCCCAGCATTTT. Residues: CASSLQRDQPQHF.

This chain connects TRBV7-9 to TRBJ2-3; 7 nucleotides align to TRBD2. Germline loops: CDR1 SEHNR, CDR2 FQNEAQ (reference sequence). Trimming took 3 bases from V and 1 from J; bases not matched to a gene: 7. This CDR3 is built from 16 residues. For the CDR3, the DNA is TGTGCCAGCAGCTTCCGGGACTATCCACGCACAGATACGCAGTATTTT. Residues: CASSFRDYPRTDTQYF.

The J gene is TRBJ1-5, the V gene TRBV2; D ambiguous. V dropped 4 bases and J dropped 6 bases, with 7 bases sitting between them. The CDR3 loop spans 12 amino acids. Germline V CDR1 and CDR2: SNHLY, FYNNEI. The CDR3 sequence is CASSGVSQPQHF. The CDR3 DNA reads TGTGCCAGCAGTGGTGTCTCTCAGCCCCAGCATTTT.

This clone occurred a few times. The same CDR3 is also encoded by other DNA sequences in this sample. This rearrangement joins TRBV19 to TRBJ2-7; TRBD1 is a possible D gene (5 bases). The germline V gene encodes CDR1 LNHDA and CDR2 SQIVND (reference sequence). The germline V and J ends were trimmed by 3 bases and 2 bases, with 11 bases remaining between them. The CDR3 extends over 14 amino acids. The CDR3 DNA sequence: TGTGCCAGTAGTATTGGGGCAGGGACCTACGAGCAGTACTTC. This gives the protein CASSIGAGTYEQYF.

V and J are TRBV4-1 and TRBJ1-5; no clear D. This CDR3 comprises 14 residues. The V and J ends lost 2 bases and 6 bases respectively, with 11 bases between them. CDR1 MGHRA and CDR2 YSYEKL come from the germline V gene. CDR3: CASSQWAVSQPQHF. The CDR3 coding sequence is TGCGCCAGCAGCCAATGGGCAGTAAGTCAGCCCCAGCATTTT.

CDR3 sequence: CSAAVLGSFSGNTIYF. For the CDR3, the DNA is TGCAGCGCCGCGGTATTGGGGAGCTTCTCTGGAAACACCATATATTTT. This rearrangement joins TRBV29-1 to TRBJ1-3; D unclear. Trimming took off 7 bases at V and 0 bases at J, with 19 bases between the two ends. The CDR3 consists of 16 residues. CDR1 SQVTM and CDR2 ANQGSEA come from the germline V gene. Full variable domain (rest looked up from reference TRBV29-1 and TRBJ1-3): SAVISQKPSRDICQRGTSLTIQCQVDSQVTMMFWYRQQPGQSLTLIATANQGSEATYESGFVIDKFPISRPNLTFSTLTVSNMSPEDSSIYLCSAAVLGSFSGNTIYFGEGSWLTVV.

The chain uses TRBV10-3 and TRBJ1-5; TRBD1 aligns across 8 bases. This CDR3 contains 15 residues. The germline V gene encodes CDR1 ENHRY and CDR2 SYGVKD. After removal of 6 bases from V and 5 bases from J, the junction contained 9 bases not matched to a gene. CDR3 bases: TGTGCCATCAGCGCGGGACAGGTGGGGGATCAGCCCCAGCATTTT. Translating gives CAISAGQVGDQPQHF.

This clone has only one observation. The V call is TRBV28, the J call TRBJ2-1; 7 bases map to TRBD1. V shed 4 bases and J 3 bases; nucleotides not matched to a gene: 9. CDR1 MDHEN and CDR2 SYDVKM come from the germline V gene. This CDR3 has 16 amino acids. The CDR3 sequence is CASSYSTGARYNEQFF. In DNA, the CDR3 is TGTGCCAGCAGTTATTCCACAGGGGCCCGCTACAATGAGCAGTTCTTC.

The chain employs TRBV6-5 and TRBJ2-2; unclear D gene. Germline V gene data show CDR1 as MNHEY and CDR2 as SVGAGI. The CDR3 extends over 14 amino acids. V shed 2 bases and J shed 6 bases, with 10 bases lying between them. CDR3 sequence reads: CASSYDHYAGELFF. The CDR3 nucleotides are TGTGCCAGCAGTTACGACCACTACGCCGGGGAGCTGTTTTTT.

CDR3 residues: CASSLTGGGELFF. The DNA for the CDR3 is TGTGCCAGCAGCTTGACAGGGGGCGGCGAGCTGTTTTTT. The chain carries TRBV5-4 and TRBJ2-2; TRBD1 agrees at 9 bases. The length of the CDR3 is 13 residues. CDR1 is SGHNT, CDR2 YYREEE, per germline (reference sequence). The trim removed 1 base at V and 11 bases at J, leaving 3 bases unmatched.

This chain connects TRBV3-1 (or the pseudogene TRBV3-2) to TRBJ1-2, with D perhaps matching TRBD1 (5 bases). Trimming removed 1 base at V and 4 bases at J, with 10 bases between. This CDR3 has 14 amino acids. CDR1 is LGHDT and CDR2 is YNNKEL in the germline V gene (reference sequence). The CDR3 reads CASSQAATAYGYTF. CDR3 DNA: TGTGCCAGCAGCCAAGCGGCGACAGCCTATGGCTACACCTTC.

The rearrangement uses TRBV7-9 and TRBJ1-2; 10 bases map to TRBD1. This CDR3 region has 18 residues. Germline V gives CDR1 SEHNR, CDR2 FQNEAQ (reference sequence). Trimming at V came to 1 base and at J to 6 bases, leaving 14 bases not matched to a gene. CDR3 sequence: CASSLGAIVGTGANGYTF. In nucleotides, the CDR3 is TGTGCCAGCAGCTTAGGGGCTATTGTGGGGACAGGGGCGAATGGCTACACCTTC.

J is TRBJ2-1 and V is TRBV28; no clear D. Germline CDR1 is MDHEN and CDR2 is SYDVKM. Deletions cut 2 bases from V and 8 bases from J, with 7 bases between. The CDR3 consists of 12 residues. The chain's CDR3 is CASSLITDEQFF. CDR3 sequence (DNA): TGTGCCAGCAGTTTAATCACGGATGAGCAGTTCTTC. Full variable domain (remainder filled in from reference TRBV28 and TRBJ2-1): DVKVTQSSRYLVKRTGEKVFLECVQDMDHENMFWYRQDPGLGLRLIYFSYDVKMKEKGDIPEGYSVSREKKERFSLILESASTNQTSMYLCASSLITDEQFFGPGTRLTVL.

CDR3 DNA sequence: TGTGCAAGTCGCTACGGACGGTCGCGGGCGGGAACTAATGAAAAACTGTTTTTT. Protein product: CASRYGRSRAGTNEKLFF. This rearrangement joins TRBV12-2 to TRBJ1-4. TRBV12-2 is designated a pseudogene. The length of the CDR3 is 18 residues.

The V call is TRBV23-1, the J call TRBJ1-6; D might be TRBD1 (5 bases). Being an ORF, TRBV23-1 has a function that is uncertain. The CDR3 extends over 14 amino acids. The V gene lost 3 bases and the J gene lost 9 bases, with 12 bases spanning the gap. The CDR3 sequence is CASSHQGRGSPLHF. DNA of the CDR3: TGCGCCAGCAGTCACCAGGGAAGGGGTTCACCCCTCCACTTT.

This clone occurred once. V and J are TRBV30 and TRBJ1-1, with D unresolved. Germline values: CDR1 GTSNPN, CDR2 SVGIG (reference sequence). This CDR3 is built from 16 residues. V lost 8 bases to trimming and J lost 0 bases, with 22 bases between them. The CDR3 sequence: CAGVPWPATMNTEAFF. The DNA for the CDR3 is TGTGCCGGAGTGCCTTGGCCTGCAACAATGAACACTGAAGCTTTCTTT.

The V gene is TRBV4-1, the J gene TRBJ1-1; TRBD1 is a possible D gene (5 bases). Germline V lookup: CDR1 MGHRA, CDR2 YSYEKL. The V end was cut by 2 bases, the J end by 4 bases, with 17 bases between. The CDR3 covers 16 residues. The CDR3 loop reads CASSQLTQVAATEAFF. CDR3 coding DNA: TGCGCCAGCAGCCAATTAACACAGGTTGCGGCCACTGAAGCTTTCTTT.